This TCR beta chain was sequenced in a study of T cell clones after liver transplantation. The assay was immunoSEQ multiplex PCR, and TCRdb's table has in-frame clones only and misses some. The table lists under 20,000 clones, around 87% of them singletons, with 13% in the top ten. CD3+CD4+ and CD3+CD8+ cells were FACS-sorted from thawed unstimulated PBMCs. This CDR3 spans 15 amino acids. V gave up 5 bases and J gave up 6 bases, with 16 bases separating them. The V gene's germline CDR1 is SEHNR and CDR2 FQNEAQ (reference sequence). The TCR comes from a human patient who received a liver transplant. The T cells may come from the graft donor. The chain has TRBV7-9 and TRBJ1-4; no firm D call. The source was CD8+ T cells from blood, collected approximately 3.5 years after liver transplant. The CDR3 region has the DNA TGTGCCAGCAGCCAGTCCTTGGGGTTGGATGAAAAACTGTTTTTT. As protein: CASSQSLGLDEKLFF.